Many counts were recorded for the clone carrying this T cell receptor beta chain. Germline V gives CDR1 SEHNR, CDR2 FQNEAQ (reference sequence). The CDR3 runs 15 residues. Trimming left V 0 bases short and J 1 base short, with 9 bases between. This entry belongs to a study of T cells in Graves' hyperthyroidism and ophthalmopathy. Template material for amplifying TCR beta CDR3 regions consisted of RNA transcripts. HTBI primers were used for first-round RT-PCR of the TCR CDR3. TCRdb re-called the multiplex PCR reads through MiXCR, storing one row per CDR3 protein. Among more than 300,000 distinct CDR3 sequences, around 20% were seen once, and the ten largest hold around two fifths.

The chain joins TRBV7-9 to TRBJ1-1; no definite D call. Specimen: blood. The clonotype comes from a man between 18 and 29 years old with Graves' ophthalmopathy. CDR3 residues: CASSLAREGNTEAFF. DNA for the CDR3: TGTGCCAGCAGCTTAGCGCGGGAGGGGAACACTGAAGCTTTCTTT.